The text below deals with one T cell receptor (beta chain). Trimming took 6 bases from V and 3 from J, leaving 14 bases between them. This CDR3 has 14 residues. This entry comes from a study of neurological immune-mediated disorders. Time point meaning: longitudinal time-point 1 (baseline). TCRdb re-called the 5' RACE reads through MiXCR, storing one row per CDR3 protein. The sample has some 77,000 distinct CDR3 sequences; around 13% are singletons. The receptor's source is a female donor with HTLV-1-associated myelopathy (HAM/TSP). The gene calls are TRBV12-3 or TRBV12-4 and TRBJ1-1, with D uncertain. Sequenced material: PBMCs. Here the CDR3 reads CASSTAGSYTEAFF. The CDR3, as DNA: TGTGCCAGCAGCACGGCCGGGAGCTACACTGAAGCTTTCTTT.